This T cell receptor beta chain was captured by sequencing in a study of somatic mutations in cytotoxic T cells in rheumatoid arthritis. Whole-study results and caveats: Patients with a largest CD8+ clone exceeding 20% of CD8+ cells numbered 8 of 65.

This CDR3 contains 13 residues. Germline CDR1 MNHEY, CDR2 SMNVEV (reference sequence). With 5 bases removed from V and 0 bases from J, the gap between germline ends came to 8 bases. Notes on this clone: Antigen: not known.

Repertoires were generated with immunoSEQ multiplex PCR, while TCRdb's copy carries only in-frame clones and drops some. The repertoire holds some 20,000 clones, with roughly 65% as singletons. The sample consisted of CD8+ T cells sorted from blood. The chain combines TRBV27 with TRBJ2-7; tentative D call: TRBD1 (5 bases). The TCR sequence derives from an adult with rheumatoid arthritis. Written as DNA, the CDR3 is TGTGCCAGCAGTCCAGGGATCTCCTACGAGCAGTACTTC. As protein: CASSPGISYEQYF.